This TCR beta chain was captured in a study of blood T cells in healthy people across ages. Broader study findings: Observed TCR beta diversity showed a strong correlation with the percentage of naive T cells as measured by flow cytometry.

Drawing of peripheral blood yielded about 9.6 milliliters from each donor. At least 7 million PBMCs were isolated per sample. Total RNA extracted from each sample amounted to at least 5.5 micrograms. A word on this clonotype: The antigen is not known.

Together with a sample-barcoded 5' primer, a J-beta primer mix was included in a second PCR lasting 7 to 11 cycles. TCRdb re-called the 5' RACE reads with MiXCR, one entry per CDR3 protein. The sample shows 630,000 or so distinct CDR3 sequences, less than 40% of them seen only once. The receptor comes from a woman aged 80 or over in good health. The source material was blood.

The CDR3 is CSAGRGQKPLHF. In DNA form, the CDR3 reads TGCAGTGCTGGAAGGGGGCAAAAACCCCTCCACTTT. The chain joins TRBV20-1 to TRBJ1-6; TRBD1 aligns across 7 bases. V was clipped by 5 bases and J by 12 bases; unmatched bases: 7. CDR1 is DFQATT, CDR2 SNEGSKA, per germline (reference sequence). The CDR3 is made up of 12 amino acids.